This note documents a single T cell receptor beta chain sequence. Its antigen remains unidentified. The time point denotes: week 11, during vaccination. The content of each vaccine dose was 300 ug of mutant IDH1 20-mer peptide, and topical imiquimod accompanied it. The repertoire was sequenced with immunoSEQ multiplex PCR; TCRdb's copy has only in-frame clones and lacks some. The data contain about 60,000 clones, approximately 84% of them singletons. This entry belongs to a study of a mutant IDH1 vaccine in newly diagnosed glioma. Study at large: The study started vaccination 4-6 weeks after radiotherapy alone, or with temozolomide cycles. The sex distribution of treated patients was 62.5% male and roughly 38% female, with a mean age of roughly 40 years. Study-level points and caveats: Immune responses induced by vaccination arose in approximately 92% of the patients.

This CDR3 is 15 amino acids long. Germline V gives CDR1 SEHNR, CDR2 FQNEAQ (reference sequence). Trimming took 5 bases from V and 3 from J, leaving 16 bases between them. The clonotype originates from a young man with glioma. The sequenced sample was PBMCs, obtained from a glioma patient whose treatment included an IDH1 peptide vaccine. J is TRBJ1-2 and V is TRBV7-9, with TRBD1 as a possible D gene (6 bases). The CDR3 DNA is TGTGCCAGCAGCCCCGGCGCAGGGGCAGACTATGGCTACACCTTC. Its translation: CASSPGAGADYGYTF.